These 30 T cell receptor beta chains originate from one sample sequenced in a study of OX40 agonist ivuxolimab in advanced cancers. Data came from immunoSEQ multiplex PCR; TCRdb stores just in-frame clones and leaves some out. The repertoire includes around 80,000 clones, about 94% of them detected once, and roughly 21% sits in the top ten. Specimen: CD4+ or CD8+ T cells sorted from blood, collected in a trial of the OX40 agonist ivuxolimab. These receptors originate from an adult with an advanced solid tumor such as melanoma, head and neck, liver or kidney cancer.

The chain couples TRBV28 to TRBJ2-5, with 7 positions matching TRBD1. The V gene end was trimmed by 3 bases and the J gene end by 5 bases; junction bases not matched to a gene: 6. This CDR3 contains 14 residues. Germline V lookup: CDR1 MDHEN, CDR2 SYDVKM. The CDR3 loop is CASSFYRGWETQYF. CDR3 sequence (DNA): TGTGCCAGCAGTTTTTACAGGGGTTGGGAGACCCAGTACTTC.

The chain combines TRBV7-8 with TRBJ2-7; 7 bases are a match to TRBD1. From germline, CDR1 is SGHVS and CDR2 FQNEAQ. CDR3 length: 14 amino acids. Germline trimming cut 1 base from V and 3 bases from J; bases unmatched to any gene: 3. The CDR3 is CASSLVRDSYEQYF. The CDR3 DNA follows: TGTGCCAGCAGCTTAGTCAGGGACAGCTACGAGCAGTACTTC.

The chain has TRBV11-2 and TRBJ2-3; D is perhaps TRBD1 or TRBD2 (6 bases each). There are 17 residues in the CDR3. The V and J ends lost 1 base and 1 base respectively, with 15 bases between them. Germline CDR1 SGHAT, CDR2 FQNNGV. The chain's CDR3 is CASSLGGDTAGTDTQYF. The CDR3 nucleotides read TGTGCCAGCAGCTTAGGGGGGGACACCGCCGGCACAGATACGCAGTATTTT.

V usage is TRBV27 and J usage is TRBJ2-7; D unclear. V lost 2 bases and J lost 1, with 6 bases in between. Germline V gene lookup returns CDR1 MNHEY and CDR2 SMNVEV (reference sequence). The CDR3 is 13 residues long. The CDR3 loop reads CASSLALSYEQYF. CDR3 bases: TGTGCCAGCAGTTTAGCCCTGTCCTACGAGCAGTACTTC.

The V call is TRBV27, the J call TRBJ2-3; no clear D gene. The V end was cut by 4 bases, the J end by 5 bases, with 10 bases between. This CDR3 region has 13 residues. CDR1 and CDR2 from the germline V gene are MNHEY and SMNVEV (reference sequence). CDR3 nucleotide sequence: TGTGCCAGCAGTTGGACGCTGGGAGATACGCAGTATTTT. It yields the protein CASSWTLGDTQYF.

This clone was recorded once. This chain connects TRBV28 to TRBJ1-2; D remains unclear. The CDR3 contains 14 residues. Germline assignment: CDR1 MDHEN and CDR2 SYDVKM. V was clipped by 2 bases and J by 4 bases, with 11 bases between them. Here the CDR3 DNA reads TGTGCCAGCAGTTTACCCCGGGCCATCTATGGCTACACCTTC. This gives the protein CASSLPRAIYGYTF.

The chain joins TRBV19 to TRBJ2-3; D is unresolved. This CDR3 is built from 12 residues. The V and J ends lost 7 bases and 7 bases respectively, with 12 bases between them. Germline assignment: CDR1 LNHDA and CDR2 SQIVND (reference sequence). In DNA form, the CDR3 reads TGTGCCAGTAAGGATCCTTTGAATACGCAGTATTTT. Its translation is CASKDPLNTQYF. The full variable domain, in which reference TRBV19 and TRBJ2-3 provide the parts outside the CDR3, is DGGITQSPKYLFRKEGQNVTLSCEQNLNHDAMYWYRQDPGQGLRLIYYSQIVNDFQKGDIAEGYSVSREKKESFPLTVTSAQKNPTAFYLCASKDPLNTQYFGPGTRLTVL.

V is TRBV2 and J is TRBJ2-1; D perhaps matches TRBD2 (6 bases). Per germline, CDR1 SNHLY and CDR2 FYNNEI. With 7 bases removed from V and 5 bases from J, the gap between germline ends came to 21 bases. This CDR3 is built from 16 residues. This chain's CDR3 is CASNLGGLRGDNEQFF. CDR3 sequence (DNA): TGTGCCAGCAACCTAGGTGGACTCCGCGGGGACAATGAGCAGTTCTTC.

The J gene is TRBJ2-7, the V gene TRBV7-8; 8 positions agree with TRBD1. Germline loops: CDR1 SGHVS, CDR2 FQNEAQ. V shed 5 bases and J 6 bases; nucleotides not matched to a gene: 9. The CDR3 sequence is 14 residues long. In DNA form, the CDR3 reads TGTGCCAGCAGCACCAGAGACAGGGGAGGCGAGCAGTACTTC. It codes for CASSTRDRGGEQYF. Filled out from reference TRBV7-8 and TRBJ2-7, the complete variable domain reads GAGVSQSPRYKVAKRGQDVALRCDPISGHVSLFWYQQALGQGPEFLTYFQNEAQLDKSGLPSDRFFAERPEGSVSTLKIQRTQQEDSAVYLCASSTRDRGGEQYFGPGTRLTVT.

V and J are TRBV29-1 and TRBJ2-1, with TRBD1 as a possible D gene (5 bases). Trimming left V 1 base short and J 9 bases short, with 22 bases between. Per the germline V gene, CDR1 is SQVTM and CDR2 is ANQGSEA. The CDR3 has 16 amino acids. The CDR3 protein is CSVEAVTGVRFGEQFF. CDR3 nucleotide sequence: TGCAGCGTTGAAGCGGTAACAGGCGTGCGATTCGGTGAGCAGTTCTTC.

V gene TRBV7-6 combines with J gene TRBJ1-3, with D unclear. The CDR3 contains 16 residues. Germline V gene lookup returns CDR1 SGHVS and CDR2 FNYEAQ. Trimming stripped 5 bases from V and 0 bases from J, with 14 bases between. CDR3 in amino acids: CASSAAAANSGNTIYF. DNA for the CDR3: TGTGCCAGCAGCGCAGCAGCAGCCAACTCTGGAAACACCATATATTTT.

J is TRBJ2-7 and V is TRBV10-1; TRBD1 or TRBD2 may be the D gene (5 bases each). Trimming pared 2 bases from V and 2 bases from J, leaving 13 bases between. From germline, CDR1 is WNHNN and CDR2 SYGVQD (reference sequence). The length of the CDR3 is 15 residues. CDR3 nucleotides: TGCGCCAGCAGTGAGCCGCCGGGACGGCCCTACGAGCAGTACTTC. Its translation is CASSEPPGRPYEQYF.

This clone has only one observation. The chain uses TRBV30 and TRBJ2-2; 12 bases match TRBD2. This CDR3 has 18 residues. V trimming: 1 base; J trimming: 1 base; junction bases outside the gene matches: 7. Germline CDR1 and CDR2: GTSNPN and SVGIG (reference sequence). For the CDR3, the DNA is TGTGCCTGGAGTGAGGTCCTAGCGGGAGGGGGGAACACCGGGGAGCTGTTTTTT. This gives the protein CAWSEVLAGGGNTGELFF.

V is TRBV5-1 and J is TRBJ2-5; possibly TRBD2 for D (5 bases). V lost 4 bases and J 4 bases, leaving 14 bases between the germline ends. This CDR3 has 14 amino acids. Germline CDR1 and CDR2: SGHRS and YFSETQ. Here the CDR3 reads CASSAEAVLETQYF. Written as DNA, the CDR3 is TGCGCCAGCAGCGCGGAGGCGGTTTTAGAGACCCAGTACTTC.

This CDR3 reads CASSLNRAYEQYF. The CDR3 DNA reads as TGTGCCAGCAGTTTAAACAGGGCCTACGAGCAGTACTTC. This rearrangement joins TRBV27 to TRBJ2-7, with D tentatively TRBD1 (6 bases). Germline V CDR1 and CDR2: MNHEY, SMNVEV (reference sequence). The V end lost 2 bases, the J end lost 2 bases, and 7 bases lay between the germline ends. CDR3 size: 13 residues.

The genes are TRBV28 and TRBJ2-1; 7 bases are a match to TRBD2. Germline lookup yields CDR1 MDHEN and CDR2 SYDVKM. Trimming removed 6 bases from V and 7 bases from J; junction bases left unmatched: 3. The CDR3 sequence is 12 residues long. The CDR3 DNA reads TGTGCCAGCAGGGTCGGGGGGAATGAGCAGTTCTTC. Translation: CASRVGGNEQFF.

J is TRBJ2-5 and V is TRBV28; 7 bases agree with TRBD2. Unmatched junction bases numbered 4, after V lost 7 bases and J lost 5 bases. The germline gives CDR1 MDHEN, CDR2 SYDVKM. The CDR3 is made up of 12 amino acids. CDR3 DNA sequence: TGTGCCAGCACCGTGGGGGGGGAGACCCAGTACTTC. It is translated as CASTVGGETQYF.

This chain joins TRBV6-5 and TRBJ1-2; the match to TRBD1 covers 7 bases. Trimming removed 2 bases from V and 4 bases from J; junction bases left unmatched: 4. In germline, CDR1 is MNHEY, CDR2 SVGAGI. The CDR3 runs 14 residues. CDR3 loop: CASSYGAGGYGYTF. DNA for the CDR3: TGTGCCAGCAGTTACGGGGCAGGGGGCTATGGCTACACCTTC.

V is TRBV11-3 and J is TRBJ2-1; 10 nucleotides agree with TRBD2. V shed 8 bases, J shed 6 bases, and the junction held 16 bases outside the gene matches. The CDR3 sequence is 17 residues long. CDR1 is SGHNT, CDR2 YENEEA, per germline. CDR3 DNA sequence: TGTGCCAGCGCACCCGGGGGGGTAGCGGGGGGCCGCAATGAGCAGTTCTTC. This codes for CASAPGGVAGGRNEQFF.

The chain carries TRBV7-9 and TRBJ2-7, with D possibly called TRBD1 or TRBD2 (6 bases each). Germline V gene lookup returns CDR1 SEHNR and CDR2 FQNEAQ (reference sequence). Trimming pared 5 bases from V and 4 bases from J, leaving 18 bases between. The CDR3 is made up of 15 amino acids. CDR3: CASSPGPGALYEQYF. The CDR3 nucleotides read TGTGCCAGCAGCCCCGGTCCGGGGGCCCTTTACGAGCAGTACTTC.

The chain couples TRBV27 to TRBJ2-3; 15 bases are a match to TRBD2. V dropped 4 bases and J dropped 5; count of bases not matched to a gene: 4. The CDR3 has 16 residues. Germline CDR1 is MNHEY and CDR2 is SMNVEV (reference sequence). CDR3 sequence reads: CASSWTSGGAGDTQYF. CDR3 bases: TGTGCCAGCAGTTGGACTAGCGGGGGGGCCGGAGATACGCAGTATTTT.

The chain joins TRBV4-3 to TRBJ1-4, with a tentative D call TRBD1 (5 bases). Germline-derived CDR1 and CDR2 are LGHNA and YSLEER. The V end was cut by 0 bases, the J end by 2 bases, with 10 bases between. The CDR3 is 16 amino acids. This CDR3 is CASSQDLKGTNEKLFF. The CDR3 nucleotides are TGCGCCAGCAGCCAAGATTTAAAGGGGACTAATGAAAAACTGTTTTTT.

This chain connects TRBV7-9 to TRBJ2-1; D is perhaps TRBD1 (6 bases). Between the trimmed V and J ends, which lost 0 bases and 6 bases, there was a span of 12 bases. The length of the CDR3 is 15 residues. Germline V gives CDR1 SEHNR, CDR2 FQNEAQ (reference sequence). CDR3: CASSLATGKFNEQFF. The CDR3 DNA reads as TGTGCCAGCAGCTTAGCTACAGGGAAGTTCAATGAGCAGTTCTTC.

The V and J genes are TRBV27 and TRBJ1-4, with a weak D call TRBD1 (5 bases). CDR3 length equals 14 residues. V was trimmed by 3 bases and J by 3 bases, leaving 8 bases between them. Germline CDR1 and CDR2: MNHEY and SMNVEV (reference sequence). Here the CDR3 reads CASSFSGANEKLFF. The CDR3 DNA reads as TGTGCCAGCAGTTTCTCGGGGGCTAATGAAAAACTGTTTTTT.

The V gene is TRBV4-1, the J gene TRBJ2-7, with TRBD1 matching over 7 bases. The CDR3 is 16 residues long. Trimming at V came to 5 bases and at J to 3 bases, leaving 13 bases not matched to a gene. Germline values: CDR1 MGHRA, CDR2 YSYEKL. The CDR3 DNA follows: TGCGCCAGCAGCTTCCAAGGGGGCAGGCTAGGCTACGAGCAGTACTTC. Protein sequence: CASSFQGGRLGYEQYF.

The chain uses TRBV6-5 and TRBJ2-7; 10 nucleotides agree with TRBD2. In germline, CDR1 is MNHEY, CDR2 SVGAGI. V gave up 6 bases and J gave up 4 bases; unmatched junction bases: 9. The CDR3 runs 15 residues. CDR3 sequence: CASRAGGPSWYEQYF. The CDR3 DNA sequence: TGTGCCAGCAGAGCGGGAGGGCCCTCGTGGTACGAGCAGTACTTC.

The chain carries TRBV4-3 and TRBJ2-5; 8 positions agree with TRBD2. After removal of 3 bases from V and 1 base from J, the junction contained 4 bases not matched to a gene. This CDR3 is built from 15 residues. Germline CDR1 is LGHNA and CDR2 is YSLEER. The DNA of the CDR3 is TGCGCCAGCAGCCAGGAGACTAGCGCCCAAGAGACCCAGTACTTC. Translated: CASSQETSAQETQYF.

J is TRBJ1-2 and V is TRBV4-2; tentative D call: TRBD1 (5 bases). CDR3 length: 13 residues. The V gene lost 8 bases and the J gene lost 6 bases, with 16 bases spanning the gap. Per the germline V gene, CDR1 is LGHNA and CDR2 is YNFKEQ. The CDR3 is CASWGGRGHGYTF. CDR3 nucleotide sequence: TGTGCCAGCTGGGGAGGGAGGGGCCATGGCTACACCTTC.

The CDR3: CASGSGLSSGNTIYF. The CDR3 region has the DNA TGTGCCAGCGGTTCAGGGCTTAGCTCTGGAAACACCATATATTTT. The chain joins TRBV13 to TRBJ1-3; weak D call: TRBD1 (5 bases). From germline, CDR1 is PRHDT and CDR2 FYEKMQ (reference sequence). With 8 bases removed from V and 0 bases from J, the gap between germline ends came to 14 bases. The CDR3 length is 15 residues. Supplemented by reference TRBV13 and TRBJ1-3, the full variable domain reads AAGVIQSPRHLIKEKRETATLKCYPIPRHDTVYWYQQGPGQDPQFLISFYEKMQSDKGSIPDRFSAQQFSDYHSELNMSSLELGDSALYFCASGSGLSSGNTIYFGEGSWLTVV.

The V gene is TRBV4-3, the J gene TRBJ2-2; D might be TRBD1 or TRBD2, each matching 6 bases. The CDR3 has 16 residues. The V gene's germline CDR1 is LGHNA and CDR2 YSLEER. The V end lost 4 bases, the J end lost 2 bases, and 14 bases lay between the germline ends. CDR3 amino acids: CASSPEGGFNTGELFF. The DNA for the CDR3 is TGCGCCAGCAGCCCCGAAGGGGGGTTCAACACCGGGGAGCTGTTTTTT.